These 26 T cell receptor beta chains originate from one sample sequenced in a study of blood T cell repertoires in COVID-19. Measured with immunoSEQ multiplex PCR; TCRdb has only the in-frame clones, and not every one. The repertoire consists of approximately 110,000 clones, with approximately 78% occurring once and the leading ten covering roughly 15%. Input material: peripheral blood. The origin of the receptors is an elderly woman with acute or convalescent COVID-19.

The chain is built from TRBV11-2 and TRBJ2-4; possibly TRBD1 for D (6 bases). The germline gives CDR1 SGHAT, CDR2 FQNNGV. CDR3 length equals 14 residues. V gave up 1 base and J gave up 6 bases, with 10 bases separating them. This chain's CDR3 is CASSLGKGGNIQYF. Here the CDR3 DNA reads TGTGCCAGCAGCTTAGGAAAAGGGGGAAACATTCAGTACTTC.

The chain is built from TRBV29-1 and TRBJ2-7; TRBD1 matches 9 bases. CDR1 and CDR2 from the germline V gene are SQVTM and ANQGSEA. J lost 4 bases, V lost 3 bases, and 4 bases had no gene match. The CDR3 runs to 13 residues. The DNA for the CDR3 is TGCAGCGTTGAGACAGGGGGTCGGTACGAGCAGTACTTC. Encoded protein: CSVETGGRYEQYF.

This clone was found a few times. This sequence joins TRBV21-1 and TRBJ2-7; the DNA was not compared with TRBD2, the D call given in the table. TRBV21-1 is annotated as a pseudogene. The CDR3 totals 14 residues. Here the CDR3 DNA reads TGTGCCAGCACCCCCTACTGGACTTGTTACGAGCAGTACTTC. It translates to CASTPYWTCYEQYF.

This clone was counted only a few times. The V gene is TRBV2, the J gene TRBJ1-1, with D possibly TRBD1 on 5 matching bases. CDR1 SNHLY and CDR2 FYNNEI come from the germline V gene. Trimming removed 2 bases at V and 2 bases at J, with 6 bases between. This CDR3 has 13 amino acids. The CDR3 DNA reads as TGTGCCAGCAGTGAACAGGGTAACACTGAAGCTTTCTTT. Amino acids: CASSEQGNTEAFF.

The rearrangement joins TRBV10-3 to TRBJ2-7; D may be TRBD2 (6 bases). The germline CDR1 and CDR2 sequences are ENHRY and SYGVKD. This CDR3 has 15 amino acids. Trimming stripped 0 bases from V and 4 bases from J, with 13 bases between. Here the CDR3 reads CAISESTRGRYEQYF. The CDR3 bases are TGTGCCATCAGTGAGTCGACTCGGGGGAGGTACGAGCAGTACTTC.

V and J are TRBV7-9 and TRBJ1-2, with unresolved D. V was cut by 1 base and J by 4 bases, with 7 bases left in between. This CDR3 spans 13 amino acids. Germline V lookup: CDR1 SEHNR, CDR2 FQNEAQ (reference sequence). DNA for the CDR3: TGTGCCAGCAGCTTAGGAGAGGGCTATGGCTACACCTTC. This codes for CASSLGEGYGYTF.

This chain connects TRBV2 to TRBJ2-2, with 8 bases matching TRBD1. The V segment lost 5 bases and the J segment 7 bases; nucleotides outside the gene matches: 6. The CDR3 runs 14 residues. In germline, CDR1 is SNHLY, CDR2 FYNNEI. The CDR3 DNA is TGTGCCAGCAGTAATGGACAGGGCCACGGGGAGCTGTTTTTT. Amino acid sequence: CASSNGQGHGELFF.

The chain has TRBV3-1 (or the pseudogene TRBV3-2) and TRBJ1-3, with TRBD1 as a possible D gene (5 bases). Germline V gene data show CDR1 as LGHDT and CDR2 as YNNKEL (reference sequence). The CDR3 is 14 amino acids. With 5 bases removed from V and 0 bases from J, the gap between germline ends came to 8 bases. CDR3 sequence (DNA): TGTGCCAGCAGCTACAGGTCCTCTGGAAACACCATATATTTT. Protein: CASSYRSSGNTIYF.

The V and J genes are TRBV11-3 and TRBJ2-1, with 11 bases lining up with TRBD2. The germline CDR1 and CDR2 sequences are SGHNT and YENEEA. The CDR3 runs to 15 residues. The J segment lost 9 bases and the V segment lost 2 bases, leaving 6 bases of the junction unmatched. CDR3 DNA: TGTGCCAGCAGCTTAAGTACTAGCGGGAGTAGTGAGCAGTTCTTC. Translating gives CASSLSTSGSSEQFF.

The rearrangement joins TRBV6-4 to TRBJ2-1; a possible D gene is TRBD2 (5 bases). The germline V and J ends were trimmed by 6 bases and 7 bases, with 7 bases remaining between them. Germline loops: CDR1 MRHNA, CDR2 SNTAGT. There are 11 residues in the CDR3. This chain's CDR3 is CASREGNEQFF. The CDR3 nucleotides are TGTGCCAGCAGAGAGGGTAATGAGCAGTTCTTC.

The rearrangement joins TRBV28 to TRBJ2-3; perhaps TRBD2 as D (6 bases). The CDR3 consists of 13 residues. Germline V gene data show CDR1 as MDHEN and CDR2 as SYDVKM. The V end was cut by 2 bases, the J end by 7 bases, with 10 bases between. The CDR3 coding sequence is TGTGCCAGCAGTTTAGTTGGGGGGAATACGCAGTATTTT. It encodes CASSLVGGNTQYF.

The CDR3 loop reads CASSSGLADAGELFF. CDR3 DNA: TGTGCCAGCAGCTCTGGACTAGCTGACGCCGGGGAGCTGTTTTTT. J is TRBJ2-2 and V is TRBV7-9; TRBD2 agrees at 8 bases. The CDR3 loop spans 15 amino acids. The trim removed 4 bases at V and 6 bases at J, leaving 7 bases unmatched. Per germline, CDR1 SEHNR and CDR2 FQNEAQ (reference sequence).

The chain recombines TRBV7-2 with TRBJ2-7; 7 bases are shared with TRBD2. The germline gives CDR1 SGHTA, CDR2 FQGNSA. With V trimmed by 2 bases and J by 0 bases, 7 bases remained unmatched. This CDR3 spans 16 amino acids. CDR3 amino acids: CASSLYGAGDSYEQYF. As DNA, the CDR3 is TGTGCCAGCAGCTTATACGGGGCGGGGGACTCCTACGAGCAGTACTTC. The entire variable domain, with the rest obtained from reference TRBV7-2 and TRBJ2-7, is as follows: GAGVSQSPSNKVTEKGKDVELRCDPISGHTALYWYRQSLGQGLEFLIYFQGNSAPDKSGLPSDRFSAERTGGSVSTLTIQRTQQEDSAVYLCASSLYGAGDSYEQYFGPGTRLTVT.

The chain uses TRBV12-3 or TRBV12-4 and TRBJ1-2, with 8 bases identical to TRBD1. The CDR3 contains 13 residues. V lost 5 bases to trimming and J lost 4 bases; unmatched junction nucleotides: 3. DNA of the CDR3: TGTGCCAGCAGTGTTGACAGGGGCTATGGCTACACCTTC. This gives the protein CASSVDRGYGYTF.

The chain couples TRBV5-1 to TRBJ2-7; TRBD2 agrees at 7 bases. CDR1 and CDR2 (germline): SGHRS, YFSETQ. J was trimmed by 4 bases and V by 4 bases; bases with no gene match: 11. The CDR3 runs to 15 residues. The CDR3 sequence is CASSGAGLESYEQYF. The CDR3 coding sequence is TGCGCCAGCAGCGGAGCTGGACTAGAGTCATACGAGCAGTACTTC.

This clone was counted a single time. This chain uses TRBV4-1 with TRBJ1-1; D possibly corresponds to TRBD1 (6 bases). The CDR3 covers 15 residues. Looked up from germline, CDR1 is MGHRA and CDR2 is YSYEKL. Trimming removed 0 bases from V and 4 bases from J, with 12 bases in between. For the CDR3, the DNA is TGCGCCAGCAGCCAAGATCTTTTAGGGGGCACTGAAGCTTTCTTT. It codes for CASSQDLLGGTEAFF.

The rearrangement uses TRBV11-3 and TRBJ2-1, with 8 nucleotides matching TRBD2. V lost 2 bases to trimming and J lost 6 bases; unmatched junction nucleotides: 6. The CDR3 length is 15 residues. Per germline, CDR1 SGHNT and CDR2 YENEEA. CDR3 in amino acids: CASSLSGRRINEQFF. The CDR3 DNA is TGTGCCAGCAGCTTAAGCGGGAGAAGAATCAATGAGCAGTTCTTC.

The chain recombines TRBV29-1 with TRBJ2-1, with 10 positions matching TRBD1. CDR3 size: 19 residues. Trimming cost V 0 bases and J 0 bases; bases outside gene matches: 11. Germline V gives CDR1 SQVTM, CDR2 ANQGSEA. The CDR3 nucleotides are TGCAGCGTTGAAGAAACCGGGACAGGGGACTATTACTCCTACAATGAGCAGTTCTTC. Its translation: CSVEETGTGDYYSYNEQFF.

This rearrangement joins TRBV6-5 to TRBJ2-7; tentatively, D is TRBD1 (5 bases). Germline CDR1 is MNHEY and CDR2 is SVGAGI. Trimming pared 8 bases from V and 3 bases from J, leaving 17 bases between. The CDR3 consists of 14 residues. The CDR3 spells CASRPGKLLYEQYF. The DNA of the CDR3 is TGTGCCAGCCGTCCAGGGAAGTTACTCTACGAGCAGTACTTC.

The chain carries TRBV2 and TRBJ1-5; no clear D gene. The CDR3 has 13 amino acids. Trimming removed 7 bases from V and 8 bases from J, with 15 bases in between. The germline V gene encodes CDR1 SNHLY and CDR2 FYNNEI. In nucleotides, the CDR3 is TGTGCCAGCACCTTGAATCAGGTGGAGCCCCAGCATTTT. Residues: CASTLNQVEPQHF.

The chain links TRBV5-1 to TRBJ1-1; 8 bases align to TRBD1. The CDR3 loop spans 16 amino acids. Germline V lookup: CDR1 SGHRS, CDR2 YFSETQ. V gave up 2 bases and J gave up 1 base; unmatched junction bases: 7. CDR3 protein: CASSLIWTGPNTEAFF. Written as DNA, the CDR3 is TGCGCCAGCAGCTTAATCTGGACAGGGCCGAACACTGAAGCTTTCTTT.

This chain links TRBV2 with TRBJ1-3, with D unresolved. Germline-derived CDR1 and CDR2 are SNHLY and FYNNEI. V gave up 6 bases and J gave up 2 bases, with 5 bases separating them. This CDR3 contains 12 residues. The CDR3 spells CASREAGNTIYF. The CDR3 DNA reads as TGTGCCAGCAGGGAGGCTGGAAACACCATATATTTT. Drawing the rest from reference TRBV2 and TRBJ1-3, the complete variable domain is EPEVTQTPSHQVTQMGQEVILRCVPISNHLYFYWYRQILGQKVEFLVSFYNNEISEKSEIFDDQFSVERPDGSNFTLKIRSTKLEDSAMYFCASREAGNTIYFGEGSWLTVV.

The V call is TRBV30, the J call TRBJ1-5; D uncertain. The CDR3 contains 12 residues. Trimming shortened V by 2 bases and J by 6 bases, and 8 bases separated the two germline ends. CDR1 and CDR2 from the germline V gene are GTSNPN and SVGIG (reference sequence). The CDR3 spells CAWSSSGQPQHF. The CDR3 DNA follows: TGTGCCTGGAGTTCGAGCGGTCAGCCCCAGCATTTT.

This chain uses TRBV24-1 with TRBJ2-3; 9 nucleotides match TRBD1. The germline V gene encodes CDR1 KGHDR and CDR2 SFDVKD. The V segment lost 7 bases and the J segment 4 bases; nucleotides outside the gene matches: 5. There are 14 residues in the CDR3. The CDR3 is CATRLGQGSDTQYF. The CDR3 region has the DNA TGTGCCACCAGACTCGGACAGGGGTCAGATACGCAGTATTTT.

The chain recombines TRBV6-6 with TRBJ2-1, with 9 nucleotides matching TRBD1. V was pared by 6 bases and J by 9 bases, with 9 bases of the junction left unmatched. Germline values: CDR1 MNHNY, CDR2 SVGAGI (reference sequence). CDR3 length: 14 residues. CDR3 bases: TGTGCCAGCAGCCCGGGACAGGGAACAGGTGAGCAGTTCTTC. It codes for CASSPGQGTGEQFF.

The V gene is TRBV3-1 (or the pseudogene TRBV3-2), the J gene TRBJ2-6; D remains ambiguous. Germline V gives CDR1 LGHDT, CDR2 YNNKEL (reference sequence). The CDR3 covers 16 residues. V lost 0 bases, J lost 2 bases, and 8 bases lay in between. The CDR3 DNA is TGTGCCAGCAGCCAAGAAGGCAGGACTGGGGCCAACGTCCTGACTTTC. Translation gives CASSQEGRTGANVLTF.